This T cell receptor (beta chain) was profiled in a study of beta chain features in type 1 diabetes (dated by TCRdb to the late 2010s). For the study in its entirety: Mean age, gender distribution, total cell number and subset yield were not different between patients and healthy donors. The study compared the TCRB repertoires of sorted circulating CD4+ T cell subsets in recently diagnosed type 1 diabetes patients with those in matched healthy donors. Regulatory and stem cell-like memory subsets were obtained from only 8 patients and about 8 healthy donors, while naive and central memory subsets were obtained from all 30 or so donors. A total of 90 million to 120 million sorted cells were examined across all samples, and a strong correlation was observed between cell number per subset and RNA yield. The study at large found these results: Shorter templates might be favored by PCR, yet because patient and control samples were amplified and corrected together, any such skew would affect both groups equally. A moderate but significant shortening of TCRB CDR3 length was observed in type 1 diabetes patients in all four CD4+ subsets. Fewer insertions and more nucleotide deletions at VDJ recombination sites were observed in patients with type 1 diabetes, implying thymic rearrangement abnormalities. Naive, central memory and regulatory TCRB repertoires appeared to be more alike among patients than among healthy donors. Because cDNA rather than genomic DNA was sequenced, highly expressing activated cells could have been over-represented, although no difference in activation and CD3 levels was found between groups. Because the HLA sub-analyses included only small numbers of individuals, any influence of HLA type on TCRB rearrangement was left unresolved.

The entire amount of isolated RNA was reverse transcribed using the High Capacity cDNA Reverse Transcription Kit, so the sequenced TCRB transcripts were expressed ones. Deep immunoSEQ sequencing was applied to naive, central memory and regulatory T cell samples, giving an average of about 3.57 million total reads per sample. After sorted cells were lysed in RLT buffer, RNA was extracted with DNase-treated RNeasy Micro or Mini kits, with the choice depending on cell number. To prevent cross-contamination, every cell subset was processed on its own, while patient and healthy donor samples were processed together. Using the immunoSEQ multiplex PCR, TCRB sequences were amplified from cDNA into 87-bp fragments spanning the CDR3 region. Amplicons were sequenced on the Illumina HiSeq platform. In the authors' own workflow: PCR bias was corrected computationally using synthetic template baselines, and reads within Hamming distance 2 were collapsed, with unmergeable singletons discarded. Reads were aligned to IMGT to assign V, D and J genes, CDR3 length, and insertions or deletions at six rearrangement sites. Within each subset, clonotype counts were normalized to sorted cell number, and only after that were true diversity and Gini coefficients computed with the tcR R package. The overlap coefficient, calculated on TCRB nucleotide sequences, was used to quantify repertoire sharing. As a proxy for the pre-selection repertoire, out-of-frame TCRB sequences from naive cells were analyzed. As stored in TCRdb, this immuneACCESS dataset retains in-frame rearrangements with V and J assigned. A fraction of the clones does not appear; measured against another copy, unresolved V genes explain less than half of the discrepancy, and the remainder lacks a known reason. The V and J calls and the clone size are those of that table, but D and trimming were determined from the DNA. This sample holds more than 250,000 clones; about 15% were observed only once. The ten largest clonotypes hold 0.015% to 0.017% of the sample.

The CDR3 measures 11 amino acids from cysteine to phenylalanine. Just CDR3 DNA is preserved here, 33 bases in frame from base 1. The germline V gene (reference sequence) yields SGHNT for CDR1 and YYREEE for CDR2. V is pared back by 4 bases and J by 4 bases, with 3 bases lying between the germline termini. In the case of this clone: The antigen it recognizes is unknown. Base qualities are not recorded, but no much larger clone differs from it by a single base.

Each donor gave one peripheral blood draw, approximately 110 mL on average, collected into heparinised tubes. A BD FACSAria II was used to sort naive, central memory, regulatory and stem cell-like memory CD4+ T cells with a panel that included CD45RO, CCR7, CD25, CD127, CD95 and CD27. All sorted populations exceeded 95% purity. PBMCs were isolated right away by Lymphoprep density gradient centrifugation and were stained directly, without culture. To minimize batch effects, samples were stained and sorted in pairs, one healthy donor with one patient per experiment. The material sequenced was naive CD4+ T cells from blood. The intended sense of this specimen's cell subset or site label: true naive CD4+ T cells. The V and J genes are TRBV5-4 and TRBJ2-1; the D gene remains uncertain. The sequence was collected from a man younger than 30 with type 1 diabetes. The nucleotides are TGTGCCAGCAGCGAGTACAATGAGCAGTTCTTC. The resulting protein is CASSEYNEQFF.